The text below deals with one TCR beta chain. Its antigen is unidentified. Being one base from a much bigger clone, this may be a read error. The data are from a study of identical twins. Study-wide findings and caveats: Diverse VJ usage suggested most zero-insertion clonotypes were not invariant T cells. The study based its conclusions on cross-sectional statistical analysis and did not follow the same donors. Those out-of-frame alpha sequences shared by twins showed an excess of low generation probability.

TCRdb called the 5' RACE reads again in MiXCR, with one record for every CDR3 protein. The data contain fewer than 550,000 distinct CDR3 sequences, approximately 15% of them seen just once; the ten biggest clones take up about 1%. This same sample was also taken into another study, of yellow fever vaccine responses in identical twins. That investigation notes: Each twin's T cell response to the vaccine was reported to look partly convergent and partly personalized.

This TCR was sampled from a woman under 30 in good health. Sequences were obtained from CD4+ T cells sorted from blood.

Written as DNA, the CDR3 is TGCGCCAGCAACCAAGAGGTACGCTACAAGCAGTACTTC. It specifies CASNQEVRYKQYF. The chain links TRBV4-3 to TRBJ2-7; D remains unclear. The germline gives CDR1 LGHNA, CDR2 YSLEER. The CDR3 consists of 13 residues.